These T cell receptor beta chains were read from a single sample in a study of blood T cell repertoires in COVID-19. Sequenced by immunoSEQ multiplex PCR; TCRdb stores in-frame clones only, minus some. This table has some 150,000 clones, approximately 84% appearing once. The material sequenced was peripheral blood. The receptor source for this set is a human donor in a cohort sampled during active COVID-19. Each CDR3 is given with its conserved first and last residue. The D gene is left open where the match is weak. Size is stated for part of the rows, as once, few or many counts, or as a class when the clone is expanded.

j_call d_call v_call clone_size cdr3_aa cdr3_nt
TRBJ1-5 - TRBV2 once CASSGSGQPQHF TGTGCCAGCTCAGGGTCGGGTCAGCCCCAGCATTTT
TRBJ2-7 - TRBV10-2 - CASRGTARDEQYF TGCGCCAGCCGAGGGACTGCCAGAGACGAGCAGTACTTC
TRBJ2-3 TRBD2 TRBV11-1 - CASSYAGGRRTDTQYF TGTGCCAGCAGCTACGCGGGGGGGCGGCGCACAGATACGCAGTATTTT
TRBJ1-5 TRBD1 TRBV6-2/TRBV6-3 - CASSYPPKGQGADQPQHF TGTGCCAGCAGTTACCCTCCTAAAGGACAGGGGGCGGATCAGCCCCAGCATTTT
TRBJ1-1 TRBD1 TRBV14 - CASSPLSGGANTEAFF TGTGCCAGCAGCCCCCTTTCAGGGGGCGCAAACACTGAAGCTTTCTTT
TRBJ2-3 - TRBV6-5 - CASETSTDTQYF TGTGCCAGCGAGACTAGCACAGATACGCAGTATTTT
TRBJ2-5 TRBD2 TRBV5-1 - CASTRIPGGGETQYF TGCGCCAGCACCCGAATCCCCGGGGGAGGGGAGACCCAGTACTTC
TRBJ2-3 TRBD2 TRBV3-1/TRBV3-2 - CASSQDLAATTDTQYF TGTGCCAGCAGCCAAGACCTAGCGGCAACCACAGATACGCAGTATTTT
TRBJ1-1 - TRBV5-1 - CASSLVPGAGTEAFF TGCGCCAGCAGCTTGGTTCCCGGGGCGGGAACTGAAGCTTTCTTT
TRBJ2-3 TRBD1 TRBV10-3 - CAIKRDRVSDTQYF TGTGCCATCAAAAGGGACAGGGTTTCAGATACGCAGTATTTT
TRBJ1-5 - TRBV6-5 - CASSYSDSINQPQHF TGTGCCAGCAGTTACTCTGACAGCATCAATCAGCCCCAGCATTTT
TRBJ1-5 TRBD1 TRBV12-5 - CASGSIRGPGSNQPQHF TGTGCTAGTGGTTCGATCAGGGGGCCGGGGAGCAATCAGCCCCAGCATTTT
TRBJ2-3 TRBD1 TRBV18 - CASSPGTVDTQYF TGTGCCAGCTCACCGGGGACAGTTGATACGCAGTATTTT
TRBJ2-3 - TRBV12-5 - CASGLGLVTITDTQYF TGTGCTAGTGGTTTGGGACTAGTGACGATCACAGATACGCAGTATTTT
TRBJ2-3 TRBD2 TRBV10-3 - CAIATGLAGSAGTDTQYF TGTGCCATCGCTACGGGACTAGCGGGATCAGCGGGCACAGATACGCAGTATTTT
TRBJ2-2 TRBD2 TRBV9 - CASSVLAGQVGELFF TGTGCCAGCAGCGTCCTAGCGGGGCAGGTCGGGGAGCTGTTTTTT
TRBJ2-3 TRBD2 TRBV9 once CASSALAGGQDTQYF TGTGCCAGCAGCGCACTAGCGGGGGGGCAAGATACGCAGTATTTT
TRBJ1-1 TRBD1 TRBV7-9 - CASSSTGGLNEAFF TGTGCCAGCAGCTCGACAGGGGGCTTGAATGAAGCTTTCTTT
TRBJ1-6 TRBD1 TRBV11-2 - CASSSIRGINSPLHF TGTGCCAGCAGCTCGATCAGGGGGATTAATTCACCCCTCCACTTT
TRBJ2-2 TRBD1 TRBV5-1 - CASSFDRGDTGELFF TGCGCCAGCAGCTTTGACAGGGGGGACACCGGGGAGCTGTTTTTT